These 20 T cell receptor beta chains originate from one sample sequenced in a study of blood T cell repertoires in COVID-19 (dated by TCRdb to between 2020 and 2021). The library was produced with the immunoSEQ multiplex PCR assay. As stored in TCRdb, this immuneACCESS dataset retains in-frame rearrangements with V and J assigned. A fraction of the clones does not appear; measured against another copy, unresolved V genes explain less than half of the discrepancy, and the remainder lacks a known reason. Present in this sample are 200,000 to 300,000 clones, 88% of which were seen just once. The ten largest clones add up to more than 0.95% of the sample. The sample comprised peripheral blood. These receptors originate from a woman between 40 and 50 years old who had recovered from COVID-19.

This clone has only a few counts. V is TRBV27 and J is TRBJ2-7; 7 bases map to TRBD1. The germline gives CDR1 MNHEY, CDR2 SMNVEV (reference sequence). The CDR3 is 11 amino acids. V lost 5 bases and J lost 12; bases outside the gene matches: 7. In DNA, the CDR3 is TGTGCCAGCAGTAGCCCAGGGGGTTGGTACTTC. Its translation: CASSSPGGWYF.

Notes on this clone: Other DNA sequences of this sample code for an identical CDR3. The rearrangement links TRBV24-1 to TRBJ2-3; 9 bases align to TRBD2. The germline V gene has CDR1 KGHDR and CDR2 SFDVKD. V shed 3 bases and J 0 bases; nucleotides not matched to a gene: 3. The CDR3 has 16 amino acids. CDR3 sequence: CATSDPTSGSTDTQYF. The CDR3 DNA reads TGTGCCACCAGTGATCCCACTAGCGGGAGCACAGATACGCAGTATTTT.

This chain links TRBV5-6 with TRBJ1-2; 12 bases line up with TRBD1. CDR3 length: 17 residues. The junction had 11 bases not matched to a gene; V was cut back by 4 bases and J by 4 bases. Germline CDR1 is SGHDT and CDR2 is YYEEEE. The CDR3 here is CASSPRDRGRRGYGYTF. CDR3 DNA sequence: TGTGCCAGCAGCCCCCGGGACAGGGGGCGGCGAGGCTATGGCTACACCTTC. Full variable domain (missing parts from reference TRBV5-6 and TRBJ1-2): DAGVTQSPTHLIKTRGQQVTLRCSPKSGHDTVSWYQQALGQGPQFIFQYYEEEERQRGNFPDRFSGHQFPNYSSELNVNALLLGDSALYLCASSPRDRGRRGYGYTFGSGTRLTVV.

V usage is TRBV18 and J usage is TRBJ1-1; a weak D match, TRBD1 (6 bases). This CDR3 contains 13 residues. Germline V gives CDR1 KGHSH, CDR2 LQKENI. Trimming stripped 1 base from V and 11 bases from J, with 14 bases between. The CDR3 protein is CASSPQRDMTAFF. The CDR3 bases are TGTGCCAGCTCACCACAGAGGGACATGACGGCTTTCTTT. Complete variable domain (other parts from reference TRBV18 and TRBJ1-1): NAGVMQNPRHLVRRRGQEARLRCSPMKGHSHVYWYRQLPEEGLKFMVYLQKENIIDESGMPKERFSAEFPKEGPSILRIQQVVRGDSAAYFCASSPQRDMTAFFGQGTRLTVV.

The chain uses TRBV23-1 and TRBJ1-5, with 7 nucleotides matching TRBD1. TRBV23-1 belongs to the ORF category, with a function that is uncertain. The CDR3 spans 21 residues. J was trimmed by 0 bases and V by 0 bases; bases with no gene match: 17. This CDR3 is CASSQSVWGTANPYSNQPQHF. DNA of the CDR3: TGCGCCAGCAGTCAATCGGTTTGGGGGACAGCCAATCCTTATAGCAATCAGCCCCAGCATTTT.

This clone was seen a few times. The rearrangement links TRBV10-3 to TRBJ1-3, with a weak D call TRBD1 (6 bases). Germline CDR1 is ENHRY and CDR2 is SYGVKD. Trimming pared 8 bases from V and 2 bases from J, leaving 13 bases between. This CDR3 region has 14 residues. The CDR3 sequence is CAIGETGPGNTIYF. The CDR3 DNA is TGTGCCATCGGGGAAACAGGGCCTGGAAACACCATATATTTT.

The CDR3 sequence is CASSLGWVAPGETQYF. CDR3 sequence (DNA): TGTGCCAGCAGCTTAGGGTGGGTAGCCCCGGGGGAGACCCAGTACTTC. The J gene is TRBJ2-5, the V gene TRBV7-2; tentative D call: TRBD2 (5 bases). The CDR3 contains 16 residues. The germline gives CDR1 SGHTA, CDR2 FQGNSA. Trimming left V 1 base short and J 5 bases short, with 17 bases between. Full variable domain (missing parts from reference TRBV7-2 and TRBJ2-5): GAGVSQSPSNKVTEKGKDVELRCDPISGHTALYWYRQSLGQGLEFLIYFQGNSAPDKSGLPSDRFSAERTGGSVSTLTIQRTQQEDSAVYLCASSLGWVAPGETQYFGPGTRLLVL.

Points on this clone: The same CDR3 arises from other DNA sequences in this sample as well. V is TRBV6-5 and J is TRBJ1-1; D gene unclear. CDR1 is MNHEY, CDR2 SVGAGI, per germline. The CDR3 runs to 14 residues. V shed 0 bases and J shed 1 base, with 6 bases lying between them. CDR3 DNA: TGTGCCAGCAGTTACTCGCCAGGGAACACTGAAGCTTTCTTT. Translation gives CASSYSPGNTEAFF.

The chain links TRBV19 to TRBJ1-2; D may be TRBD1 (6 bases). This CDR3 has 15 residues. The V gene lost 5 bases and the J gene lost 2 bases, with 15 bases spanning the gap. Germline lookup yields CDR1 LNHDA and CDR2 SQIVND (reference sequence). CDR3: CASSPTGGVNYGYTF. As DNA, the CDR3 is TGTGCCAGTAGTCCGACAGGTGGGGTCAACTATGGCTACACCTTC.

The V and J genes are TRBV7-9 and TRBJ2-5; D remains unclear. The germline V and J ends were trimmed by 3 bases and 0 bases, with 11 bases remaining between them. The germline V gene has CDR1 SEHNR and CDR2 FQNEAQ (reference sequence). This CDR3 comprises 15 residues. This CDR3 is CASSLALADQETQYF. The CDR3 bases are TGTGCCAGCAGCTTGGCCCTGGCGGACCAAGAGACCCAGTACTTC. Combining the CDR3 with reference TRBV7-9 and TRBJ2-5 gives the whole variable domain DTGVSQNPRHKITKRGQNVTFRCDPISEHNRLYWYRQTLGQGPEFLTYFQNEAQLEKSRLLSDRFSAERPKGSFSTLEIQRTEQGDSAMYLCASSLALADQETQYFGPGTRLLVL.

V usage is TRBV9 and J usage is TRBJ2-5; D perhaps matches TRBD2 (6 bases). Germline CDR1 SGDLS, CDR2 YYNGEE. The CDR3 is 13 residues long. The ends were cut back, 7 bases at V and 1 base at J, with 11 bases in the middle. The CDR3, as DNA: TGTGCCAGCGGGGCGGGGCCCCAAGAGACCCAGTACTTC. It translates to CASGAGPQETQYF.

DNA for the CDR3: TGTGCCAGCAGCCCAGGACTAGCGGCCTACAATGAGCAGTTCTTC. It specifies CASSPGLAAYNEQFF. The rearrangement links TRBV5-5 to TRBJ2-1; 10 positions agree with TRBD2. The trim removed 4 bases at V and 2 bases at J, leaving 3 bases unmatched. Germline-derived CDR1 and CDR2 are SGHKS and YYEKEE (reference sequence). CDR3 length: 15 residues.

The CDR3 reads CASSLPGSGYEQYF. CDR3 coding DNA: TGTGCCAGCAGCTTGCCGGGGTCCGGCTACGAGCAGTACTTC. The chain uses TRBV5-4 and TRBJ2-7; D is perhaps TRBD2 (5 bases). CDR1 and CDR2 (germline): SGHNT, YYREEE (reference sequence). The germline V and J ends were trimmed by 1 base and 3 bases, with 11 bases remaining between them. The CDR3 is 14 amino acids.

The V and J genes are TRBV7-9 and TRBJ2-5; 8 nucleotides align to TRBD1. V gave up 0 bases and J gave up 3 bases; unmatched junction bases: 3. This CDR3 has 15 residues. Germline CDR1 is SEHNR and CDR2 is FQNEAQ (reference sequence). CDR3 coding DNA: TGTGCCAGCAGCTTAGCACAGGGGGGTGAAGAGACCCAGTACTTC. Protein sequence: CASSLAQGGEETQYF.

Written as DNA, the CDR3 is TGTGCCAGCAGCAAGGCCCGGGACAGGGGGGGCGTCGAGCAGTACTTC. Translating gives CASSKARDRGGVEQYF. The rearrangement joins TRBV21-1 to TRBJ2-7; the table's D gene call, TRBD1, was not cross checked with the DNA. TRBV21-1 is flagged as a pseudogene. The CDR3 is made up of 16 amino acids.

The chain uses TRBV6-2 or TRBV6-3 and TRBJ2-5, with a possible D match to TRBD2 (6 bases). V was cut by 4 bases and J by 1 base, with 16 bases left in between. There are 16 residues in the CDR3. Germline loops: CDR1 MNHEY, CDR2 SVGEGT. CDR3 loop: CASSSLRAGFQETQYF. Written as DNA, the CDR3 is TGTGCCAGCAGTTCCCTCCGGGCGGGATTCCAAGAGACCCAGTACTTC.

The chain links TRBV19 to TRBJ1-2, with 9 bases that match TRBD1. Per the germline V gene, CDR1 is LNHDA and CDR2 is SQIVND (reference sequence). CDR3 length: 14 residues. With 3 bases clipped from V and 5 bases from J, the junction kept 4 bases outside the gene matches. The CDR3 region is CASSIPGQGYGYTF. CDR3 DNA sequence: TGTGCCAGTAGTATCCCCGGACAGGGGTATGGCTACACCTTC.

The chain has TRBV11-3 and TRBJ2-2; possibly TRBD2 for D (7 bases). Looked up from germline, CDR1 is SGHNT and CDR2 is YENEEA. CDR3 length equals 18 residues. Trimming took 5 bases from V and 2 from J, leaving 21 bases between them. CDR3 DNA sequence: TGTGCCAGCAGCCCCCCCCCGGGGGCGGGAGTCAACACCGGGGAGCTGTTTTTT. Translation: CASSPPPGAGVNTGELFF.

The chain couples TRBV11-2 to TRBJ2-2, with 12 positions matching TRBD2. The CDR3 extends over 16 amino acids. The V gene end was trimmed by 5 bases and the J gene end by 3 bases; junction bases not matched to a gene: 4. Germline loops: CDR1 SGHAT, CDR2 FQNNGV. CDR3 DNA: TGTGCCAGCAGCCCGACTAGCGGGAGATACACCGGGGAGCTGTTTTTT. The encoded protein is CASSPTSGRYTGELFF. Drawing the rest from reference TRBV11-2 and TRBJ2-2, the complete variable domain is EAGVAQSPRYKIIEKRQSVAFWCNPISGHATLYWYQQILGQGPKLLIQFQNNGVVDDSQLPKDRFSAERLKGVDSTLKIQPAKLEDSAVYLCASSPTSGRYTGELFFGEGSRLTVL.

CDR3 residues: CSVVGRGYEQYF. The CDR3 nucleotides are TGCAGCGTTGTGGGCAGGGGTTACGAGCAGTACTTC. The chain joins TRBV29-1 to TRBJ2-7; a weak D match, TRBD1 (6 bases). The V gene lost 4 bases and the J gene lost 4 bases, with 11 bases spanning the gap. This CDR3 comprises 12 residues. Germline-derived CDR1 and CDR2 are SQVTM and ANQGSEA.